These 21 T cell receptor beta chains were all obtained from the same sample, sequenced in a study of Graves' ophthalmopathy and Graves' hyperthyroidism. The authors amplified TCR beta CDR3 regions, and they did so from RNA transcripts for repertoire sequencing. After a first-round RT-PCR with HTBI primers, a second-round multiplex PCR was run. TCRdb called the multiplex PCR reads again in MiXCR, with one record for every CDR3 protein. The data hold 900,000 to 1,200,000 distinct CDR3 sequences, with approximately 35% observed a single time. Sequencing used peripheral blood or thyroid tissue (not recorded which). These receptors all stem from an adult man with Graves' hyperthyroidism.

This clonotype was seen more than once but under ten times. The rearrangement uses TRBV4-3 and TRBJ1-1; 11 bases align to TRBD1. The CDR3 sequence is 14 residues long. The V segment lost 8 bases and the J segment 3 bases; nucleotides outside the gene matches: 5. Germline-derived CDR1 and CDR2 are LGHNA and YSLEER. The CDR3 DNA reads as TGCGCCAGCGACCAGGGACAGGGGGACACTGAAGCTTTCTTT. Translation gives CASDQGQGDTEAFF.

CDR3 sequence: CASSSGTSGGYYEQYF. The CDR3 DNA reads as TGTGCCAGCAGTAGCGGGACTAGCGGGGGATACTACGAGCAGTACTTC. The chain combines TRBV6-2 or TRBV6-3 with TRBJ2-7; 14 bases agree with TRBD2. With 5 bases clipped from V and 3 bases from J, the junction kept 6 bases outside the gene matches. CDR1 and CDR2 (germline): MNHEY, SVGEGT. The length of the CDR3 is 16 residues.

A few counts support this clonotype. This chain links TRBV28 with TRBJ2-5, with D perhaps being TRBD1 or TRBD2 (5 bases each). Germline V CDR1 and CDR2: MDHEN, SYDVKM. The V end lost 7 bases, the J end lost 1 base, and 13 bases lay between the germline ends. This CDR3 is built from 14 residues. The CDR3 protein is CASTASGTQETQYF. In nucleotides, the CDR3 is TGTGCCAGCACAGCTTCCGGGACCCAAGAGACCCAGTACTTC.

The chain recombines TRBV12-3 or TRBV12-4 with TRBJ2-7, with D unclear. The CDR3 length is 14 residues. V gave up 2 bases and J gave up 3 bases, with 11 bases separating them. This chain's CDR3 is CASSLSASNYEQYF. As DNA, the CDR3 is TGTGCCAGCAGTTTATCGGCGAGTAACTACGAGCAGTACTTC.

The chain combines TRBV15 with TRBJ1-4; possible D gene TRBD1, 6 bases. CDR3 length: 16 residues. CDR1 is LNHNV and CDR2 is YYDKDF in the germline V gene (reference sequence). V was trimmed by 4 bases and J by 6 bases, leaving 18 bases between them. In DNA, the CDR3 is TGTGCCACCAGCACCTCCTCGGCAGGGGCAGATGAAAAACTGTTTTTT. Its translation is CATSTSSAGADEKLFF. The full variable domain, with the rest looked up from reference TRBV15 and TRBJ1-4, is DAMVIQNPRYQVTQFGKPVTLSCSQTLNHNVMYWYQQKSSQAPKLLFHYYDKDFNNEADTPDNFQSRRPNTSFCFLDIRSPGLGDTAMYLCATSTSSAGADEKLFFGSGTQLSVL.

This sequence joins TRBV6-5 and TRBJ1-3; 7 bases are a match to TRBD1. Per germline, CDR1 MNHEY and CDR2 SVGAGI. V trimming: 0 bases; J trimming: 0 bases; junction bases outside the gene matches: 5. CDR3 length equals 17 residues. CDR3 residues: CASSYSGQARSGNTIYF. Written as DNA, the CDR3 is TGTGCCAGCAGTTACTCAGGACAGGCCCGCTCTGGAAACACCATATATTTT.

This clonotype was recorded many times. The rearrangement uses TRBV20-1 and TRBJ1-4; 9 bases are shared with TRBD1. J gave up 8 bases and V 4 bases, and 5 bases lay outside the gene matches. CDR3 length equals 13 residues. Germline V gene data show CDR1 as DFQATT and CDR2 as SNEGSKA (reference sequence). The CDR3 nucleotides read TGCAGTGCTATGAGGACAGGGGACGAAAAACTGTTTTTT. Protein product: CSAMRTGDEKLFF.

The J gene is TRBJ2-3, the V gene TRBV15, with 7 bases lining up with TRBD1. The length of the CDR3 is 14 residues. The V and J ends lost 6 bases and 0 bases, in that order; junction bases with no gene match: 3. Germline V gene data show CDR1 as LNHNV and CDR2 as YYDKDF (reference sequence). The CDR3 region is CATRRDRSTDTQYF. DNA of the CDR3: TGTGCCACCAGAAGGGACAGAAGCACAGATACGCAGTATTTT.

The chain joins TRBV24-1 to TRBJ1-2, with 7 bases fitting TRBD1. CDR1 is KGHDR and CDR2 is SFDVKD in the germline V gene. The J segment lost 6 bases and the V segment lost 7 bases, leaving 4 bases of the junction unmatched. This CDR3 spans 12 amino acids. The CDR3 sequence is CATSAGTDGYTF. CDR3 DNA: TGTGCCACCAGCGCCGGGACAGATGGCTACACCTTC.

This clonotype appeared a few times. The V gene is TRBV20-1, the J gene TRBJ1-5; the D is unclear. V was shortened by 2 bases and J by 0 bases, with 14 bases between the two germline ends. CDR3 size: 16 residues. Germline V lookup: CDR1 DFQATT, CDR2 SNEGSKA (reference sequence). The CDR3 loop reads CSARYEHKDSNQPQHF. As DNA, the CDR3 is TGCAGTGCTAGATATGAACACAAAGATAGCAATCAGCCCCAGCATTTT.

The rearrangement joins TRBV9 to TRBJ2-7; 9 bases match TRBD2. Germline CDR1 is SGDLS and CDR2 is YYNGEE. J gave up 3 bases and V 4 bases, and 11 bases lay outside the gene matches. There are 16 residues in the CDR3. CDR3: CASSYLGTSRHYEQYF. The CDR3 region has the DNA TGTGCCAGCAGCTACTTAGGGACTAGCAGACACTACGAGCAGTACTTC.

The V call is TRBV6-5, the J call TRBJ2-7; no definite D call. The ends were cut back, 8 bases at V and 1 base at J, with 21 bases in the middle. CDR1 MNHEY and CDR2 SVGAGI come from the germline V gene. This CDR3 has 16 amino acids. For the CDR3, the DNA is TGTGCCAGCTACCACGGTTGGAAGAACCAATCCTACGAGCAGTACTTC. As protein: CASYHGWKNQSYEQYF.

The V and J genes are TRBV4-2 and TRBJ2-7; no clear D gene. V was shortened by 0 bases and J by 0 bases, with 12 bases between the two germline ends. This CDR3 has 16 residues. Germline V gives CDR1 LGHNA, CDR2 YNFKEQ. CDR3 bases: TGTGCCAGCAGCCAAGAGAGTAGGCTTGGCTCCTACGAGCAGTACTTC. It yields the protein CASSQESRLGSYEQYF.

Concerning this clonotype: Compared with germline, one end of the junction differs, possibly owing to a read error. J is TRBJ1-1 and V is TRBV5-1, with a possible D match to TRBD1 (5 bases). CDR1 SGHRS and CDR2 YFSETQ come from the germline V gene. This CDR3 contains 19 residues. CDR3 coding DNA: TGCGCCAGCAGCTTAATGGGTGGGGCCAGGATGCTGGGGAACGCTGAAGCTTTCTTT. Protein product: CASSLMGGARMLGNAEAFF. The full variable domain, completed using reference TRBV5-1 and TRBJ1-1, is KAGVTQTPRYLIKTRGQQVTLSCSPISGHRSVSWYQQTPGQGLQFLFEYFSETQRNKGNFPGRFSGRQFSNSRSEMNVSTLELGDSALYLCASSLMGGARMLGNAEAFFGQGTRLTVV.

This clonotype was seen more than once but under ten times. V gene TRBV6-5 combines with J gene TRBJ2-7; 7 bases match TRBD2. The CDR3 is 13 amino acids. V lost 5 bases to trimming and J lost 7 bases; unmatched junction nucleotides: 8. CDR1 is MNHEY, CDR2 SVGAGI, per germline. CDR3 sequence reads: CASSRIIGREQYF. In nucleotides, the CDR3 is TGTGCCAGCAGTCGAATCATCGGGAGGGAGCAGTACTTC.

This chain links TRBV6-4 with TRBJ2-2; the D is unclear. The germline CDR1 and CDR2 sequences are MRHNA and SNTAGT. The CDR3 totals 14 residues. V lost 6 bases, J lost 0 bases, and 8 bases lay in between. The CDR3 region is CASREVANTGELFF. In DNA, the CDR3 is TGTGCCAGCAGAGAAGTAGCGAACACCGGGGAGCTGTTTTTT.

V is TRBV7-2 and J is TRBJ2-5; D not resolved. The CDR3 runs 15 residues. V was trimmed by 4 bases and J by 5 bases, leaving 17 bases between them. Germline CDR1 reads SGHTA; CDR2 reads FQGNSA. As DNA, the CDR3 is TGTGCCAGCAGCTCCACCTTTAAACCCGGGGAGACCCAGTACTTC. Amino acids: CASSSTFKPGETQYF. Filled out from reference TRBV7-2 and TRBJ2-5, the complete variable domain reads GAGVSQSPSNKVTEKGKDVELRCDPISGHTALYWYRQSLGQGLEFLIYFQGNSAPDKSGLPSDRFSAERTGGSVSTLTIQRTQQEDSAVYLCASSSTFKPGETQYFGPGTRLLVL.

This clonotype was detected a few times. The chain carries TRBV7-9 and TRBJ1-1, with a weak D call TRBD1 (6 bases). In germline, CDR1 is SEHNR, CDR2 FQNEAQ (reference sequence). CDR3 length: 17 amino acids. The V and J ends lost 2 bases and 3 bases respectively, with 19 bases between them. CDR3 sequence reads: CASSLSPAGAMDTEAFF. The CDR3 coding sequence is TGTGCCAGCAGCTTATCCCCGGCAGGGGCTATGGACACTGAAGCTTTCTTT. Drawing the rest from reference TRBV7-9 and TRBJ1-1, the complete variable domain is DTGVSQNPRHKITKRGQNVTFRCDPISEHNRLYWYRQTLGQGPEFLTYFQNEAQLEKSRLLSDRFSAERPKGSFSTLEIQRTEQGDSAMYLCASSLSPAGAMDTEAFFGQGTRLTVV.

In this sample, this clonotype turned up many times. The genes are TRBV6-6 and TRBJ1-5; D may be TRBD1 (5 bases). The CDR3 runs to 15 residues. Trimming stripped 2 bases from V and 1 base from J, with 9 bases between. Per germline, CDR1 MNHNY and CDR2 SVGAGI (reference sequence). The CDR3 coding sequence is TGTGCCAGCAGTTACGGACGGGGGAGCAATCAGCCCCAGCATTTT. It codes for CASSYGRGSNQPQHF.

In its sample, this clonotype was seen many times. The CDR3 region has the DNA TGTGCCAGCAGCTTCGGGACTAGCGGGGGATCAGTTGGAGAGACCCAGTACTTC. It yields the protein CASSFGTSGGSVGETQYF. The genes are TRBV7-9 and TRBJ2-5, with 14 bases identical to TRBD2. CDR1 SEHNR and CDR2 FQNEAQ come from the germline V gene (reference sequence). Trimming cost V 3 bases and J 4 bases; bases outside gene matches: 10. This CDR3 is 18 amino acids long. The full variable domain, completed using reference TRBV7-9 and TRBJ2-5, is DTGVSQNPRHKITKRGQNVTFRCDPISEHNRLYWYRQTLGQGPEFLTYFQNEAQLEKSRLLSDRFSAERPKGSFSTLEIQRTEQGDSAMYLCASSFGTSGGSVGETQYFGPGTRLLVL.

Only a few counts were recorded for this clonotype. CDR3: CASRVGYGYEQYF. The CDR3 coding sequence is TGTGCCAGCAGAGTTGGGTATGGCTACGAGCAGTACTTC. The chain combines TRBV12-3 or TRBV12-4 with TRBJ2-7, with D hard to call. V was cut by 6 bases and J by 3 bases, with 12 bases left in between. The CDR3 has 13 residues.